This T cell receptor beta chain was captured by sequencing in a study of T-cell memory formation after mild COVID-19 (dated by TCRdb to 2020 to 2022). A note on the overall study: TCR sequence clusters from the two donors were found to be largely donor specific. In a couple of donors, T-cell clones that expanded and contracted after mild COVID-19 were tracked by sequencing TCRalpha and TCRbeta repertoires over time. Two young, previously healthy adult volunteers, one female and one male, were included in the cohort. Overall study outcomes, separate from this receptor: Balanced CD4/CD8 phenotypes were observed for clones contracting from day 15 to 85, whereas a bias towards CD4+ was observed for a second wave of clones expanding from day 15 to 37. Some responding clones were detected in pre-infection memory, which suggested that pre-existing cross-reactive memory T cells had joined the SARS-CoV-2 response. SARS-CoV-2 specificity was not confirmed for the second-wave clones peaking on day 37. The study included only a couple of mild cases, and larger cohorts that include severe cases with pre-infection samples were judged to be necessary. Contracting CD4+ clones appeared mostly in the CM and EM memory subsets, whereas CD8+ clones were enriched in EMRA.

V ends up 5 bases short and J 0 bases short, with an unmatched junction base count of 9. Looking up the germline V gene yields CDR1 SGHVS and CDR2 FNYEAQ. The CDR3, cysteine through phenylalanine, is 16 amino acids long. Solely the CDR3 DNA is kept, with 48 bases framed from the first base. Concerning this clonotype: The target of this receptor is not known. Base qualities are not provided; no much larger clone lies one nucleotide away.

Reads for this sample came from an Illumina NovaSeq 6000. cDNA libraries for TCRalpha and TCRbeta were prepared by 5'RACE using constant-segment primers, with sample barcodes and unique molecular identifiers added. RNA was extracted from every sample with Trizol reagent. Library amplification was performed in two PCR steps, and a second sample barcode and Illumina TruSeq adapters were introduced in the second step. Sequencing of libraries was performed on an Illumina NovaSeq with 2 x 150 bp paired-end reads. The authors' analysis ran thus. With migec v1.2.7, reads were demultiplexed and then collapsed into UMI-guided consensus sequences. Using mixcr v2.1.11, UMI consensuses were aligned to TRA and TRB V and J templates and then assembled into clonotypes. A clonotype was counted as expanded or contracted only if both edgeR and NoisET called the change significant, with noise models trained on biological replicates. For edgeR calls, a false discovery rate-adjusted p below 0.01 and a log2 fold-change threshold of 1 were applied. As an exploratory analysis of dynamics, max-normalized trajectories of the 1000 most abundant clonotypes were examined with PCA combined with hierarchical clustering. Separately sequenced CD4+ and CD8+ repertoires were used to assign a CD4 or CD8 phenotype to each responding clone. TCRdb's own reprocessing of the public reads used fastp at Q25 and MiXCR and kept productive beta chains. Every CDR3 protein is listed once, alongside the most common genes and DNA of its rows. The authors' filters were not applied to this entry. This sample holds roughly 80,000 distinct CDR3 sequences; about 14% were observed only once. 30% to 35% of the sample goes to the ten largest clones.

Ficoll-Paque density gradient centrifugation was the method used to isolate PBMCs. The source material was PBMCs or a T cell subset sorted from them (not recorded which). The V gene is TRBV7-6 and the J gene is TRBJ1-1, with 7 bases in between that match TRBD1. This TCR came from an adult woman who had mild COVID-19 (a few samples of this study predate the infection). The sample titles of this study are shuffled in the database, so cell type and time point are left out; the donor was told from shared clones. The CDR3 corresponds to CASSQGVGGLNTEAFF. The sequence in DNA is TGTGCCAGCAGCCAGGGGGTAGGCGGTCTGAACACTGAAGCTTTCTTT.